This TCR beta chain was identified in a study of a mutant IDH1 vaccine in newly diagnosed glioma. Study details: Sex among treated patients split about 60% male, approximately 38% female; mean age was approximately 38 years. Most patients had radiochemotherapy with temozolomide before enrollment; others had one alone.

Overall study findings and caveats: Any relationship between pseudoprogression and changes in top peripheral T cell clonotypes seemed absent. Vaccination elicited immune responses in approximately 93% of patients.

In the case of this clone: Its specificity is unknown.

Germline lookup yields CDR1 MRHNA and CDR2 SNTAGT. The V gene lost 4 bases and the J gene lost 2 bases, with 8 bases spanning the gap. CDR3 length: 13 amino acids. The method was immunoSEQ multiplex PCR; TCRdb's version includes in-frame clones alone and lacks a portion of them. The sample lists about 25,000 clones; 93% were seen once. Time point meaning: baseline, week 1 (first vaccination visit). Treatment specified: pre-vaccination baseline after standard-of-care therapy. The V gene is TRBV6-4, the J gene TRBJ2-5; D perhaps matches TRBD1 (5 bases). The receptor was derived from a man in his forties or fifties with glioma. Here the sequenced sample was PBMCs, taken from a glioma patient treated with radiotherapy, temozolomide or both. Here the CDR3 DNA reads TGTGCCAGCAGTGGGGGCCAGCAAGAGACCCAGTACTTC. It translates to CASSGGQQETQYF.